Only one count was recorded for the clone carrying this T cell receptor (beta chain). Antigen: not known. Assay: immunoSEQ multiplex PCR; the TCRdb copy retains only in-frame clones and omits some. The sample has 150,000 to 200,000 clones; around 92% are singletons. From germline, CDR1 is SGHNT and CDR2 YYREEE (reference sequence). The CDR3 consists of 18 residues. The V gene end was trimmed by 4 bases and the J gene end by 0 bases; junction bases not matched to a gene: 7. The sample originates from a study of T cell responses to AZD1222 COVID-19 vaccine. Findings and caveats of the study: Mapped onto spike, vaccine-associated CD4 TCRs spanned it and were dominant at 160-218 and 743-854. Donors, mostly white British, included more females; clonal diversity was possibly underestimated. Only five or six AZD1222 recipients tested seropositive at baseline. Spike-specific TCR breadth and depth rose after two AZD1222 doses.

The receptor comes from an adult in good health. The sample in question was peripheral blood, obtained on day 0 of AZD1222 vaccination. This chain links TRBV5-4 with TRBJ2-3; 14 bases are shared with TRBD2. The CDR3 reads CASSLGTSGGLSTDTQYF. In nucleotides, the CDR3 is TGTGCCAGCAGCCTAGGGACTAGCGGGGGCCTTAGCACAGATACGCAGTATTTT.